This TCR beta chain was documented in a study of blood T cell repertoires in COVID-19. Study-level information: Some COVID-19 samples were acute and others convalescent; all came from the United States, Italy and Spain. Nucleic acid was either cDNA or gDNA, and it came from T cells, B-cell-depleted T cells, or PBMCs.

Produced via immunoSEQ multiplex PCR; TCRdb's table is partial and in-frame only. The sample yields 120,000 to 150,000 clones, around 85% seen once. The sequence was obtained from a woman aged 60 to 75 with COVID-19, enrolled during active disease. The specimen was peripheral blood.

This CDR3 reads CASSPDNLQETQYF. In nucleotides, the CDR3 is TGTGCCAGCAGCCCGGACAACCTGCAAGAGACCCAGTACTTC. The chain employs TRBV7-9 and TRBJ2-5; a possible D gene is TRBD1 (5 bases). The CDR3 spans 14 residues. Trimming took 5 bases from V and 2 from J, leaving 12 bases between them. CDR1 is SEHNR and CDR2 is FQNEAQ in the germline V gene (reference sequence).